A single sample gave rise to the 27 T cell receptor beta chains below, sequenced in a study of Graves' ophthalmopathy and Graves' hyperthyroidism. Using RNA transcripts, the TCR beta CDR3 regions were amplified. HTBI primers were employed in first-round RT-PCR, then a second-round multiplex PCR followed. TCRdb reprocessed the multiplex PCR reads via MiXCR and lists one record per CDR3 protein. This sample has a few hundred thousand distinct CDR3 sequences, with under 45% found just once. Sequencing was performed on peripheral blood or thyroid tissue (not recorded which). These TCRs come from an adult man with Graves' hyperthyroidism.

There are many counts of this clonotype. The chain links TRBV6-5 to TRBJ1-2, with D unclear. The CDR3 consists of 16 residues. The germline gives CDR1 MNHEY, CDR2 SVGAGI. V was shortened by 2 bases and J by 1 base, with 14 bases between the two germline ends. Here the CDR3 reads CASSYAGIRGNYGYTF. CDR3 bases: TGTGCCAGCAGTTACGCGGGGATTCGGGGTAACTATGGCTACACCTTC.

This clonotype was picked up many times. The chain links TRBV6-6 to TRBJ1-2; D remains ambiguous. V dropped 2 bases and J dropped 3 bases, with 4 bases sitting between them. This CDR3 spans 12 amino acids. Per germline, CDR1 MNHNY and CDR2 SVGAGI (reference sequence). The CDR3 nucleotides are TGTGCCAGCAGTTACGTAGACTATGGCTACACCTTC. Translated: CASSYVDYGYTF.

The chain recombines TRBV14 with TRBJ1-2; TRBD1 matches 7 bases. In germline, CDR1 is SGHDN, CDR2 FVKESK. The J segment lost 4 bases and the V segment lost 2 bases, leaving 7 bases of the junction unmatched. CDR3 length: 15 amino acids. CDR3 in DNA: TGTGCCAGCAGCCAACCCCCGGGACAGTCCTATGGCTACACCTTC. Residues: CASSQPPGQSYGYTF.

This clonotype has a handful of counts. The chain has TRBV29-1 and TRBJ1-4; TRBD1 matches at 9 bases. Germline-derived CDR1 and CDR2 are SQVTM and ANQGSEA. The CDR3 runs to 16 residues. Losses at the gene ends were 1 base for V and 3 bases for J; bases not matched to a gene: 6. The CDR3 protein is CSVEVTGGMANEKLFF. The DNA of the CDR3 is TGCAGCGTTGAAGTAACAGGGGGCATGGCTAATGAAAAACTGTTTTTT.

The chain employs TRBV20-1 and TRBJ2-5; 13 bases are a match to TRBD2. The ends lost 3 bases at V and 4 bases at J; junction bases unmatched: 2. The CDR3 contains 14 residues. Germline lookup yields CDR1 DFQATT and CDR2 SNEGSKA (reference sequence). CDR3 loop: CSASRTSGRETQYF. DNA of the CDR3: TGCAGTGCTAGTAGGACTAGCGGGAGAGAGACCCAGTACTTC.

This rearrangement joins TRBV10-3 to TRBJ2-6, with D possibly being TRBD2 (5 bases). V was trimmed by 8 bases and J by 1 base, leaving 12 bases between them. CDR1 is ENHRY and CDR2 is SYGVKD in the germline V gene. The CDR3 consists of 15 residues. CDR3 in amino acids: CAIRSGGSGANVLTF. In DNA form, the CDR3 reads TGTGCCATCCGGAGCGGTGGATCTGGGGCCAACGTCCTGACTTTC.

This chain joins TRBV5-4 and TRBJ2-3, with TRBD1 as a possible D gene (5 bases). Germline-derived CDR1 and CDR2 are SGHNT and YYREEE (reference sequence). Trimming removed 4 bases at V and 4 bases at J, with 13 bases between. The CDR3 has 14 residues. As DNA, the CDR3 is TGTGCCAGCAGCGGAGACCTAGGGGCAGATACGCAGTATTTT. Protein: CASSGDLGADTQYF.

The chain employs TRBV7-2 and TRBJ1-1, with a possible D match to TRBD1 (6 bases). V was clipped by 8 bases and J by 7 bases, with 20 bases between them. This CDR3 is 14 amino acids long. CDR1 and CDR2 from the germline V gene are SGHTA and FQGNSA. The CDR3 DNA follows: TGTGCCAGCCGCGAGGGGGGGGCGCTGGGTGAAGCTTTCTTT. Translating gives CASREGGALGEAFF.

The chain has TRBV24-1 and TRBJ2-5; tentative D call: TRBD1 (6 bases). TRBJ2-1 explains the end of the DNA better; the J call may be wrong. This CDR3 comprises 17 residues. Germline loops: CDR1 KGHDR, CDR2 SFDVKD. The CDR3: CATSDRAGDRPYNEQFF. The CDR3 coding sequence is TGTGCCACCAGTGACCGGGCAGGGGATCGTCCCTACAATGAGCAGTTCTTC.

This clonotype was detected only once. The chain carries TRBV2 and TRBJ1-2; 8 bases align to TRBD1. The DNA end lines up better with TRBJ2-1; the J call may be wrong. This CDR3 has 15 amino acids. Germline lookup yields CDR1 SNHLY and CDR2 FYNNEI. CDR3 nucleotide sequence: TGTGCCAGCAGTCGATTAGGACAGGGCTACAATGAGCAGTTCTTC. Amino acids: CASSRLGQGYNEQFF.

This clonotype was seen at least ten times. The chain couples TRBV24-1 to TRBJ1-5; tentative D call: TRBD1 (6 bases). CDR1 and CDR2 from the germline V gene are KGHDR and SFDVKD. This CDR3 has 14 amino acids. Trimming removed 4 bases from V and 6 bases from J, with 12 bases in between. In DNA form, the CDR3 reads TGTGCCACCAGTGAGGGGGGCCAGGGTCAGCCCCAGCATTTT. This gives the protein CATSEGGQGQPQHF.

This clonotype has just a few counts. The V gene is TRBV10-3, the J gene TRBJ2-7; 11 positions match TRBD1. Germline-derived CDR1 and CDR2 are ENHRY and SYGVKD. The V segment lost 5 bases and the J segment 3 bases; nucleotides outside the gene matches: 6. The CDR3 runs 15 residues. The CDR3 bases are TGTGCCATCAGTAGGCGGGACAGGGGGGACTACGAGCAGTACTTC. Translating gives CAISRRDRGDYEQYF.

This clonotype appeared many times. This sequence joins TRBV20-1 and TRBJ2-5; unclear D gene. The CDR3 totals 13 residues. The germline CDR1 and CDR2 sequences are DFQATT and SNEGSKA (reference sequence). Trimming pared 1 base from V and 2 bases from J, leaving 8 bases between. The chain's CDR3 is CSARAGGQETQYF. The CDR3 bases are TGCAGTGCTAGAGCCGGCGGACAAGAGACCCAGTACTTC.

This clonotype was counted many times. This chain links TRBV20-1 with TRBJ1-1; perhaps TRBD1 as D (5 bases). The CDR3 length is 13 residues. Germline CDR1 and CDR2: DFQATT and SNEGSKA (reference sequence). Trimming cost V 5 bases and J 5 bases, with 15 bases left between them. CDR3 nucleotides: TGCAGTGCTGGAACGACAGTCGGGACTGAAGCTTTCTTT. It codes for CSAGTTVGTEAFF.

This CDR3 reads CASSATRESEETQYF. The CDR3 DNA sequence: TGTGCCAGCAGTGCCACTCGGGAGTCAGAAGAGACCCAGTACTTC. The chain carries TRBV6-1 and TRBJ2-5; weak D call: TRBD2 (6 bases). CDR1 and CDR2 from the germline V gene are MNHNS and SASEGT. The CDR3 sequence is 15 residues long. Trimming cost V 4 bases and J 3 bases, with 15 bases left between them.

The table lists this clonotype with many counts. The V call is TRBV7-2, the J call TRBJ2-7; D uncertain. The CDR3 loop spans 13 amino acids. V dropped 5 bases and J dropped 5 bases, with 13 bases sitting between them. Germline CDR1 SGHTA, CDR2 FQGNSA. The CDR3 here is CASSREVADEQYF. As DNA, the CDR3 is TGTGCCAGCAGCCGCGAGGTAGCCGACGAGCAGTACTTC.

Worth noting for this clonotype: No conserved phenylalanine or tryptophan is present at the end of the CDR3, so a read error is the likely explanation. This chain links TRBV7-6 with TRBJ2-5; 7 nucleotides line up with TRBD2. The CDR3 has 16 amino acids. Per the germline V gene, CDR1 is SGHVS and CDR2 is FNYEAQ. Germline trimming cut 5 bases from V and 2 bases from J; bases unmatched to any gene: 11. CDR3 bases: TGTGCCAGCAGCCAAGGTCGCGGGGGTGGGCAAGAGACCCAGTACGTC. This translates into CASSQGRGGGQETQYV.

The table lists this clonotype with many counts. The chain joins TRBV2 to TRBJ1-5; D is ambiguous. Trimming stripped 2 bases from V and 7 bases from J, with 12 bases between. The CDR3 is made up of 14 amino acids. Germline V gene lookup returns CDR1 SNHLY and CDR2 FYNNEI. For the CDR3, the DNA is TGTGCCAGCAGTGAACTTAAGGCGGAACAGCCCCAGCATTTT. Residues: CASSELKAEQPQHF.

This clonotype was counted between two and nine times. DNA of the CDR3: TGTGCCAGCAGTCGCGTTACTGAAGCTTTCTTT. It is translated as CASSRVTEAFF. This chain links TRBV6-5 with TRBJ1-1; D gene unclear. Per germline, CDR1 MNHEY and CDR2 SVGAGI. This CDR3 is built from 11 residues. V lost 5 bases to trimming and J lost 5 bases, with 6 bases between them.

J is TRBJ2-3 and V is TRBV20-1; D uncertain. Trimming pared 3 bases from V and 0 bases from J, leaving 7 bases between. The CDR3 loop spans 13 amino acids. Germline V lookup: CDR1 DFQATT, CDR2 SNEGSKA (reference sequence). The CDR3 coding sequence is TGCAGTGCTAGCACTACTAGCACAGATACGCAGTATTTT. This translates into CSASTTSTDTQYF.

This clonotype was picked up many times. CDR3: CASSLGGRQYQETQYF. DNA for the CDR3: TGTGCCAGCAGTCTAGGGGGAAGACAGTACCAAGAGACCCAGTACTTC. The chain is built from TRBV7-9 and TRBJ2-5; D might be TRBD1 (6 bases). The ends were cut back, 6 bases at V and 0 bases at J, with 17 bases in the middle. The CDR3 covers 16 residues. Germline lookup yields CDR1 SEHNR and CDR2 FQNEAQ (reference sequence). Complete variable domain (other parts from reference TRBV7-9 and TRBJ2-5): DTGVSQNPRHKITKRGQNVTFRCDPISEHNRLYWYRQTLGQGPEFLTYFQNEAQLEKSRLLSDRFSAERPKGSFSTLEIQRTEQGDSAMYLCASSLGGRQYQETQYFGPGTRLLVL.

This clonotype was found many times. This sequence joins TRBV4-1 and TRBJ1-2, with unresolved D. Trimming shortened V by 1 base and J by 8 bases, and 14 bases separated the two germline ends. There are 14 residues in the CDR3. In germline, CDR1 is MGHRA, CDR2 YSYEKL. The chain's CDR3 is CASSQAPGIQGYTF. Written as DNA, the CDR3 is TGCGCCAGCAGCCAAGCCCCCGGGATACAGGGCTACACCTTC.

Comment on this clonotype: A much larger clone differs by one base, so this may be a read error. The chain has TRBV5-1 and TRBJ1-2; no definite D call. CDR1 SGHRS and CDR2 YFSETQ come from the germline V gene. The length of the CDR3 is 14 residues. CDR3 nucleotide sequence: TGCGCCAGCAGCATCCGCGGCGGAGGTTATGACTACACCTTC. Amino acids: CASSIRGGGYDYTF.

Ten or more counts support this clonotype. The rearrangement uses TRBV10-3 and TRBJ2-7; the match to TRBD1 covers 8 bases. J lost 2 bases, V lost 3 bases, and 18 bases had no gene match. Per germline, CDR1 ENHRY and CDR2 SYGVKD. The CDR3 loop spans 19 amino acids. CDR3 residues: CAISDPRGQGEYITYEQYF. In DNA, the CDR3 is TGTGCCATCAGTGACCCTCGAGGACAGGGCGAGTATATTACCTACGAGCAGTACTTC.

This clonotype was counted at least ten times. The chain joins TRBV29-1 to TRBJ1-3; D gene ambiguous. Trimming stripped 6 bases from V and 0 bases from J, with 3 bases between. The CDR3 runs to 11 residues. Germline-derived CDR1 and CDR2 are SQVTM and ANQGSEA. The CDR3 reads CSVNSGNTIYF. CDR3 bases: TGCAGCGTAAACTCTGGAAACACCATATATTTT.

There are a few counts of this clonotype. The rearrangement uses TRBV7-9 and TRBJ1-1, with 12 bases aligning to TRBD1. CDR1 and CDR2 (germline): SEHNR, FQNEAQ (reference sequence). This CDR3 contains 16 residues. J was trimmed by 3 bases and V by 3 bases; bases with no gene match: 5. CDR3 in DNA: TGTGCCAGCAGCTTCCGGGACAGGGGGCGTGACACTGAAGCTTTCTTT. Its translation is CASSFRDRGRDTEAFF.

This clonotype was counted a few times. The chain carries TRBV11-2 and TRBJ2-2; perhaps D is TRBD1 or TRBD2 (5 bases each). The germline gives CDR1 SGHAT, CDR2 FQNNGV. The CDR3 extends over 15 amino acids. V was clipped by 5 bases and J by 2 bases, with 12 bases between them. CDR3 residues: CASSQDSGNTGELFF. The CDR3, as DNA: TGTGCCAGCAGCCAAGACAGCGGAAACACCGGGGAGCTGTTTTTT. Variable domain in full (rest from reference TRBV11-2 and TRBJ2-2): EAGVAQSPRYKIIEKRQSVAFWCNPISGHATLYWYQQILGQGPKLLIQFQNNGVVDDSQLPKDRFSAERLKGVDSTLKIQPAKLEDSAVYLCASSQDSGNTGELFFGEGSRLTVL.